This T cell receptor beta chain was documented in a study of blood T cell repertoires in COVID-19. Trimming cost V 5 bases and J 9 bases, with 17 bases left between them. CDR1 SGHTA and CDR2 FQGNSA come from the germline V gene. The CDR3 length is 14 residues. Sequencing used immunoSEQ multiplex PCR; TCRdb keeps in-frame clones, though not all of them. Of tens of thousands of clones in the sample, under 90% are singletons; the top ten hold 10% to 15%. The specimen sequenced was peripheral blood. This receptor was obtained from a human donor in a cohort sampled during active COVID-19. J is TRBJ2-1 and V is TRBV7-2; TRBD1 is a possible D gene (5 bases). The CDR3 DNA reads as TGTGCCAGCAGCGGGGCAGGGATGTCCACTGAGCAGTTCTTC. This gives the protein CASSGAGMSTEQFF.